The sequence of this T cell receptor beta chain was determined in a study of human T cells and chemical hapten exposure. As for the study in general: Throughout a study of 20 to 25 weeks, patients underwent weekly scalp administration of diphenylcyclopropenone doses. Per-sample TCR yields varied mainly from small pooled library volume differences.

The CDR3 is 12 residues long. Trimming removed 1 base at V and 8 bases at J, with 11 bases between. Germline V CDR1 and CDR2: DFQATT, SNEGSKA (reference sequence). TCRdb ran MiXCR on the RACE reads and lists one entry per CDR3 protein. This table has about 380,000 distinct CDR3 sequences, more than 4.5% appearing once. This clonotype occurred many times. The time point is: patch test 1, 2 weeks after DPC sensitization. Treatment: therapeutic diphenylcyclopropenone sensitization with weekly scalp DPC. Patch tests were applied only after blood draws. The origin of this receptor is a woman in her fifties or sixties with alopecia areata. Some clones in this sample may be carry-over from other donors' samples. The specimen comprised whole blood, sampled in connection with sensitization to the hapten diphenylcyclopropenone (DPC). The J gene is TRBJ1-2, the V gene TRBV20-1, with D perhaps matching TRBD1 (6 bases). CDR3 protein: CSARAQDSGYTF. Written as DNA, the CDR3 is TGCAGTGCTAGAGCGCAGGACAGCGGCTACACCTTC.